A single sample is the source of the 20 T cell receptor beta chains below, sequenced in a study of blood T cell repertoires in COVID-19. Profiled with immunoSEQ multiplex PCR; TCRdb holds only in-frame clones, not every one. Here the sample spans 75,000 to 100,000 clones, about four fifths being singletons. Source material: peripheral blood. The receptor source for this set is a man aged 65 to 85 with acute or convalescent COVID-19.

This sequence joins TRBV11-2 and TRBJ2-3; 10 nucleotides agree with TRBD2. Germline V CDR1 and CDR2: SGHAT, FQNNGV. This CDR3 is built from 18 residues. With 1 base clipped from V and 3 bases from J, the junction kept 10 bases outside the gene matches. This CDR3 reads CASSLVQPLAGATDTQYF. The DNA of the CDR3 is TGTGCCAGCAGCTTAGTCCAACCCCTAGCGGGAGCGACAGATACGCAGTATTTT.

V is TRBV7-2 and J is TRBJ2-1; 14 nucleotides match TRBD2. CDR3 length equals 17 residues. In germline, CDR1 is SGHTA, CDR2 FQGNSA. Trimming removed 4 bases from V and 3 bases from J; junction bases left unmatched: 5. The CDR3 DNA reads TGTGCCAGCAGCTGGGGACTAGCGGGAGAGGTCTACAATGAGCAGTTCTTC. It yields the protein CASSWGLAGEVYNEQFF.

The CDR3 loop is CASSKRDRGSYNEQFF. CDR3 nucleotides: TGTGCCAGCAGTAAGAGGGACAGGGGGTCCTACAATGAGCAGTTCTTC. The chain has TRBV6-4 and TRBJ2-1; 11 bases match TRBD1. The CDR3 sequence is 16 residues long. The V segment lost 5 bases and the J segment 1 base; nucleotides outside the gene matches: 4. Germline loops: CDR1 MRHNA, CDR2 SNTAGT.

This CDR3 reads CASSQLPGIGDTQYF. The CDR3 nucleotides are TGCGCCAGCAGCCAACTGCCAGGGATTGGAGATACGCAGTATTTT. The chain employs TRBV4-1 and TRBJ2-3; possible D gene TRBD1, 5 bases. Germline V gives CDR1 MGHRA, CDR2 YSYEKL. This CDR3 is 15 amino acids long. Trimming cost V 2 bases and J 5 bases, with 14 bases left between them.

V gene TRBV6-5 combines with J gene TRBJ1-1; D remains unclear. Trimming stripped 6 bases from V and 6 bases from J, with 14 bases between. Looked up from germline, CDR1 is MNHEY and CDR2 is SVGAGI. The CDR3 runs to 13 residues. CDR3 DNA sequence: TGTGCCAGCAGGGAGTTTGTTAACGCTGAAGCTTTCTTT. It encodes CASREFVNAEAFF.

V and J are TRBV24-1 and TRBJ2-5, with a possible D match to TRBD1 (5 bases). The V gene's germline CDR1 is KGHDR and CDR2 SFDVKD. This CDR3 is built from 16 residues. V was shortened by 0 bases and J by 2 bases, with 12 bases between the two germline ends. CDR3 nucleotide sequence: TGTGCCACCAGTGATTTGCGACCGGACACACAAGAGACCCAGTACTTC. Its protein is CATSDLRPDTQETQYF.

This clone was counted only a few times. This rearrangement joins TRBV12-3 or TRBV12-4 to TRBJ2-1, with D uncertain. Trimming removed 3 bases at V and 4 bases at J, with 7 bases between. This CDR3 has 13 amino acids. CDR3: CASSLNGYNEQFF. CDR3 bases: TGTGCCAGCAGTTTGAACGGGTACAATGAGCAGTTCTTC.

The chain employs TRBV4-3 and TRBJ2-3, with D tentatively TRBD2 (6 bases). The V and J ends lost 2 bases and 0 bases respectively, with 12 bases between them. The CDR3 is made up of 16 amino acids. Per the germline V gene, CDR1 is LGHNA and CDR2 is YSLEER. The CDR3 region is CASSQRLSGSTDTQYF. The CDR3 DNA sequence: TGCGCCAGCAGCCAACGATTGAGCGGGAGCACAGATACGCAGTATTTT.

The CDR3 region has the DNA TGTGCCAGCAGTCGGACAGAACCCTCCTACGAGCAGTACTTC. This sequence encodes CASSRTEPSYEQYF. V gene TRBV6-5 combines with J gene TRBJ2-7, with D perhaps matching TRBD1 (6 bases). Per the germline V gene, CDR1 is MNHEY and CDR2 is SVGAGI. V was pared by 5 bases and J by 0 bases, with 11 bases between. This CDR3 spans 14 amino acids.

This clone was found once. This rearrangement joins TRBV19 to TRBJ2-6, with a possible D match to TRBD1 (5 bases). The CDR3 has 14 amino acids. CDR1 is LNHDA, CDR2 SQIVND, per germline (reference sequence). V was shortened by 8 bases and J by 4 bases, with 12 bases between the two germline ends. CDR3 residues: CASESTVGANVLTF. The CDR3 nucleotides read TGTGCCAGTGAGTCGACAGTCGGGGCCAACGTCCTGACTTTC.

The chain couples TRBV5-8 to TRBJ1-5; D is ambiguous. This CDR3 comprises 14 residues. Trimming removed 3 bases from V and 2 bases from J, with 9 bases in between. Germline V gene sequence: CDR1 SGHTS, CDR2 YDEGEE. CDR3 nucleotide sequence: TGTGCCAGCAGCTGGACCGGGGGCAATCAGCCCCAGCATTTT. This codes for CASSWTGGNQPQHF.

This sequence joins TRBV5-1 and TRBJ2-5, with a possible D match to TRBD2 (6 bases). Germline V gene lookup returns CDR1 SGHRS and CDR2 YFSETQ. The CDR3 loop spans 14 amino acids. V dropped 2 bases and J dropped 1 base, with 9 bases sitting between them. The CDR3 reads CASSFGGSQETQYF. The CDR3 bases are TGCGCCAGCAGCTTCGGAGGGAGCCAAGAGACCCAGTACTTC. The entire variable domain, with the rest obtained from reference TRBV5-1 and TRBJ2-5, is as follows: KAGVTQTPRYLIKTRGQQVTLSCSPISGHRSVSWYQQTPGQGLQFLFEYFSETQRNKGNFPGRFSGRQFSNSRSEMNVSTLELGDSALYLCASSFGGSQETQYFGPGTRLLVL.

The chain combines TRBV5-5 with TRBJ2-3; D might be TRBD1 (6 bases). Germline CDR1 is SGHKS and CDR2 is YYEKEE (reference sequence). CDR3 length: 15 amino acids. V lost 7 bases, J lost 5 bases, and 20 bases lay in between. CDR3 region: CASSQGLGGGDTQYF. CDR3 DNA: TGTGCCAGCTCCCAGGGGTTGGGTGGTGGAGATACGCAGTATTTT.

In this sample, this clone turned up a few times. The chain has TRBV4-1 and TRBJ2-2; 7 nucleotides match TRBD2. The V and J ends lost 2 bases and 1 base, in that order; junction bases with no gene match: 1. The length of the CDR3 is 15 residues. Germline CDR1 and CDR2: MGHRA and YSYEKL. CDR3 in DNA: TGCGCCAGCAGCCAATCTAGCGGGAACACCGGGGAGCTGTTTTTT. Translation gives CASSQSSGNTGELFF.

V usage is TRBV28 and J usage is TRBJ1-5, with D possibly TRBD1 on 5 matching bases. This CDR3 is 15 amino acids long. V was trimmed by 6 bases and J by 4 bases, leaving 16 bases between them. The V gene's germline CDR1 is MDHEN and CDR2 SYDVKM. As DNA, the CDR3 is TGTGCCAGCAGCGGTTCGATGGGGCGTAATCAGCCCCAGCATTTT. Amino acid sequence: CASSGSMGRNQPQHF.

The V gene is TRBV12-3 or TRBV12-4, the J gene TRBJ1-2; TRBD1 agrees at 7 bases. With V trimmed by 1 base and J by 7 bases, 3 bases remained unmatched. The CDR3 is made up of 13 amino acids. This chain's CDR3 is CASSLEGAFGYTF. The CDR3 DNA sequence: TGTGCCAGCAGTTTAGAGGGGGCGTTTGGCTACACCTTC.

For the CDR3, the DNA is TGTGCCAGCAGTTACTCCCGGGGAAGCAATCAGCCCCAGCATTTT. This encodes CASSYSRGSNQPQHF. J is TRBJ1-5 and V is TRBV6-5; D is unresolved. From germline, CDR1 is MNHEY and CDR2 SVGAGI. With 0 bases removed from V and 1 base from J, the gap between germline ends came to 7 bases. The CDR3 spans 15 residues.

This rearrangement joins TRBV6-5 to TRBJ2-1; 11 nucleotides match TRBD2. Germline V lookup: CDR1 MNHEY, CDR2 SVGAGI. The CDR3 loop spans 14 amino acids. After removal of 10 bases from V and 4 bases from J, the junction contained 6 bases not matched to a gene. The DNA of the CDR3 is TGTGCCACCCGTAGCGGGGGGGGATACAATGAGCAGTTCTTC. This sequence encodes CATRSGGGYNEQFF.

The chain links TRBV30 to TRBJ1-3, with 9 bases that match TRBD1. V lost 0 bases and J lost 0; bases outside the gene matches: 3. The CDR3 contains 16 residues. Germline V CDR1 and CDR2: GTSNPN, SVGIG (reference sequence). In nucleotides, the CDR3 is TGTGCCTGGAGTGTGACAGGGGGTATCTCTGGAAACACCATATATTTT. It specifies CAWSVTGGISGNTIYF.

V usage is TRBV5-1 and J usage is TRBJ2-2; D remains unclear. V was trimmed by 0 bases and J by 1 base, leaving 7 bases between them. The V gene's germline CDR1 is SGHRS and CDR2 YFSETQ. CDR3 length: 15 amino acids. CDR3 residues: CASSLDPGNTGELFF. CDR3 in DNA: TGCGCCAGCAGCTTGGATCCCGGGAACACCGGGGAGCTGTTTTTT.